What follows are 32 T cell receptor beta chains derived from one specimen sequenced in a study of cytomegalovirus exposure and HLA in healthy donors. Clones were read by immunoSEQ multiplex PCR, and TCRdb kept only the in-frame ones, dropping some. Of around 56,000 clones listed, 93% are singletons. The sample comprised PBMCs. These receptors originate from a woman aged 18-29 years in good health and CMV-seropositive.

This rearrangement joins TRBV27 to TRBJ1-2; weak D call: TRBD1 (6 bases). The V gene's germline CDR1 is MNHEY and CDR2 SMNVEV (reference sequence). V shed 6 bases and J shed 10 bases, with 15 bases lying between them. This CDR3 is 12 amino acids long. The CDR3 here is CASSKTQGHYTF. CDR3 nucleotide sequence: TGTGCCAGCAGCAAGACTCAGGGACACTACACCTTC.

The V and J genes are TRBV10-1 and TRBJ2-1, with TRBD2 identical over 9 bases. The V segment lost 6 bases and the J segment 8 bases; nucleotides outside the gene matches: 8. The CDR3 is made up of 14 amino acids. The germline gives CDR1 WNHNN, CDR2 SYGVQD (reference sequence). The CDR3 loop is CASREAGGLDEQFF. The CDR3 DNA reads TGCGCCAGCAGGGAGGCGGGGGGGCTAGATGAGCAGTTCTTC.

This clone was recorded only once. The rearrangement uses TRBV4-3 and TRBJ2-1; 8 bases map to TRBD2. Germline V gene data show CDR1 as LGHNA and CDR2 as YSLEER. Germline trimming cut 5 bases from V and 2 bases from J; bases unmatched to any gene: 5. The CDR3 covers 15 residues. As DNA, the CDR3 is TGCGCCAGCAGCAGTAGAGCGGGGGCCTACAATGAGCAGTTCTTC. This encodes CASSSRAGAYNEQFF.

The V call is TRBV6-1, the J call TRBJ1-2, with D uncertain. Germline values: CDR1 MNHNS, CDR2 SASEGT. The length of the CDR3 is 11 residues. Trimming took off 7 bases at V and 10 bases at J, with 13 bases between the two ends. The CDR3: CASTPLVYYTF. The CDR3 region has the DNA TGTGCCAGCACCCCCCTGGTCTACTACACCTTC.

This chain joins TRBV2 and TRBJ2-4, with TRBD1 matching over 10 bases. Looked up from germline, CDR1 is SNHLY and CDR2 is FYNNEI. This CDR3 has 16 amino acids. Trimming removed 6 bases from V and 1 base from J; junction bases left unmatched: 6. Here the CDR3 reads CASRERQGAAKNIQYF. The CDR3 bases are TGTGCCAGCAGGGAACGACAGGGGGCGGCCAAAAACATTCAGTACTTC.

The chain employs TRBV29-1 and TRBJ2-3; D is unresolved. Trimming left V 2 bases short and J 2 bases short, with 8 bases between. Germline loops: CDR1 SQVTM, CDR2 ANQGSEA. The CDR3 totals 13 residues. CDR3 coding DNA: TGCAGCGTTGAAATGGCCACCACAGATACGCAGTATTTT. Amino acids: CSVEMATTDTQYF.

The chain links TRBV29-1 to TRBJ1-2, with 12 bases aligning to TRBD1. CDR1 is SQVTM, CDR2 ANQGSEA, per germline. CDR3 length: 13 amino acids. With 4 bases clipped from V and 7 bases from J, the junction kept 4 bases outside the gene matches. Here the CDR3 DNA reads TGCAGCGTTGGGGGACAGGGGGCTATTGGCTACACCTTC. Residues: CSVGGQGAIGYTF.

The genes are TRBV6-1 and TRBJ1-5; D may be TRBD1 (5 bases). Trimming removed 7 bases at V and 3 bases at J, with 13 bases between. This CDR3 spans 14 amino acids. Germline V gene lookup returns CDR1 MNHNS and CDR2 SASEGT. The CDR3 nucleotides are TGTGCCAGCACGGGGGTTAGGACCAATCAGCCCCAGCATTTT. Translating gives CASTGVRTNQPQHF.

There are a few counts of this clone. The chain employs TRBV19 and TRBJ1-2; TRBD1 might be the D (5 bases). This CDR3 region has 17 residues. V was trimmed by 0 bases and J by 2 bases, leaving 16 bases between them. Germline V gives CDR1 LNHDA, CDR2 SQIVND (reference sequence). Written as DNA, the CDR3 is TGTGCCAGTAGTATAGATCAGTCCACAGGTTTAAACTATGGCTACACCTTC. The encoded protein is CASSIDQSTGLNYGYTF.

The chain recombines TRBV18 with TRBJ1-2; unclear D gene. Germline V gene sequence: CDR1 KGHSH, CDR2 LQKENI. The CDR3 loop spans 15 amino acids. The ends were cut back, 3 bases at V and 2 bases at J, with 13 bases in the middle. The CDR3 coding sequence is TGTGCCAGCTCACCCTCCGCATCTACCAACTATGGCTACACCTTC. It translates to CASSPSASTNYGYTF.

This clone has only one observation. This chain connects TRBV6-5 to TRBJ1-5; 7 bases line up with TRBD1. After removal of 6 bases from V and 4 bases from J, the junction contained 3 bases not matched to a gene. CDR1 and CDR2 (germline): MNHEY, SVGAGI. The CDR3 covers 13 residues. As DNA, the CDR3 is TGTGCCAGCAGCCGACAGGGAAATCAGCCCCAGCATTTT. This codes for CASSRQGNQPQHF.

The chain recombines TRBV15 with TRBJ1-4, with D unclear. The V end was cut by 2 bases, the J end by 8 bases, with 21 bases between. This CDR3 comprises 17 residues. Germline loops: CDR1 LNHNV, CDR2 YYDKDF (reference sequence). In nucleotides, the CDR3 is TGTGCCACCAGCAGAACCTCAGCGGGCTTAAGGAGGGAAAAACTGTTTTTT. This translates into CATSRTSAGLRREKLFF.

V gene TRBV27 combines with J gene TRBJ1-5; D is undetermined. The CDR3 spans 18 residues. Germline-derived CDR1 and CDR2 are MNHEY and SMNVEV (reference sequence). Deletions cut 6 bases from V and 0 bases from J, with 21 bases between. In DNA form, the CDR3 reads TGTGCCAGCAGCCTACAAATTCCGACTGAATATAGCAATCAGCCCCAGCATTTT. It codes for CASSLQIPTEYSNQPQHF.

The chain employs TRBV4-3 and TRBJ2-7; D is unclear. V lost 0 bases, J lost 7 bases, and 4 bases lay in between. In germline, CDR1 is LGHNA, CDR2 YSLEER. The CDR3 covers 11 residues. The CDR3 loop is CASSQEAEQYF. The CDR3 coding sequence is TGCGCCAGCAGCCAAGAGGCTGAGCAGTACTTC.

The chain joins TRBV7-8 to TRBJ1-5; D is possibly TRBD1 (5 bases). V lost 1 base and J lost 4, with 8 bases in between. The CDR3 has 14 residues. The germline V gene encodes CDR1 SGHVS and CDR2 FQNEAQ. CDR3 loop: CASSLGGGNQPQHF. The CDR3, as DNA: TGTGCCAGCAGCTTAGGCGGGGGGAATCAGCCCCAGCATTTT.

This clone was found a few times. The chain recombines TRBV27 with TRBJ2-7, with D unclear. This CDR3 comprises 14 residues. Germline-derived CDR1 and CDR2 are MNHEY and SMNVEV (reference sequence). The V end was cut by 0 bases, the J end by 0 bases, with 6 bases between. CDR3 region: CASSLSESSYEQYF. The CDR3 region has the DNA TGTGCCAGCAGTTTATCGGAGAGCTCCTACGAGCAGTACTTC.

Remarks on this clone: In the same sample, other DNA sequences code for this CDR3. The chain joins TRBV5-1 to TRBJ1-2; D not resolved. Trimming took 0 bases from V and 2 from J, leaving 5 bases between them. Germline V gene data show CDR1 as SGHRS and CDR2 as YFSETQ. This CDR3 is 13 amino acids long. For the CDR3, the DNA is TGCGCCAGCAGCTTGGGCCAGAACTATGGCTACACCTTC. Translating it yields CASSLGQNYGYTF.

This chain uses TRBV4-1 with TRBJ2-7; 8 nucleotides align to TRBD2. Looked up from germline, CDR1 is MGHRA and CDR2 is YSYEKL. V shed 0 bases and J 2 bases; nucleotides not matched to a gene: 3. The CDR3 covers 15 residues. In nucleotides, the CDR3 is TGCGCCAGCAGCCAAGAATCAGCGGGGGCCTACGAGCAGTACTTC. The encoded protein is CASSQESAGAYEQYF.

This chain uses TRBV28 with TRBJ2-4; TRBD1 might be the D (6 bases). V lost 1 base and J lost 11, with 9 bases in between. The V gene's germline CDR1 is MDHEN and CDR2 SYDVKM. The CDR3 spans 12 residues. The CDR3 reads CASSLLGAVQYF. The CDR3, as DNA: TGTGCCAGCAGTTTATTGGGGGCGGTTCAGTACTTC. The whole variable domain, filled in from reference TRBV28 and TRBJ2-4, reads DVKVTQSSRYLVKRTGEKVFLECVQDMDHENMFWYRQDPGLGLRLIYFSYDVKMKEKGDIPEGYSVSREKKERFSLILESASTNQTSMYLCASSLLGAVQYFGAGTRLSVL.

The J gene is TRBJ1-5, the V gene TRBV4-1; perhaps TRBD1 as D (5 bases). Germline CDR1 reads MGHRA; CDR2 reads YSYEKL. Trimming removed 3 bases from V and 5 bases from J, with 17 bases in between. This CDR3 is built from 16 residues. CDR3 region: CASSHRAGNWDQPQHF. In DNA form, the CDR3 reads TGCGCCAGCAGCCACCGTGCAGGGAACTGGGATCAGCCCCAGCATTTT.

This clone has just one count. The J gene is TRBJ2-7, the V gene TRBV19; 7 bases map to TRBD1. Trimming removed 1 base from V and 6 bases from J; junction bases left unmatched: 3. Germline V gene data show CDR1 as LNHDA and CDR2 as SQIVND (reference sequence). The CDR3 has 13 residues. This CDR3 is CASSIGTGSEQYF. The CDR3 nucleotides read TGTGCCAGTAGTATAGGGACAGGTAGCGAGCAGTACTTC.

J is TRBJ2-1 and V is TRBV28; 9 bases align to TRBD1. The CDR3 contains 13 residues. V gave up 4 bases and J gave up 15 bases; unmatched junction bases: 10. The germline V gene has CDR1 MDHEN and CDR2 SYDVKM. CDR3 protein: CASSWDRVERPFF. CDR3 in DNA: TGTGCCAGCAGTTGGGACAGGGTTGAACGACCGTTCTTC.

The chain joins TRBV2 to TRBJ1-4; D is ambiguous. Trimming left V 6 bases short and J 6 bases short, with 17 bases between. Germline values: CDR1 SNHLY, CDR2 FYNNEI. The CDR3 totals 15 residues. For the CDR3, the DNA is TGTGCCAGCAGCATCTCCATAGGGCGGGATGAAAAACTGTTTTTT. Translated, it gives CASSISIGRDEKLFF.

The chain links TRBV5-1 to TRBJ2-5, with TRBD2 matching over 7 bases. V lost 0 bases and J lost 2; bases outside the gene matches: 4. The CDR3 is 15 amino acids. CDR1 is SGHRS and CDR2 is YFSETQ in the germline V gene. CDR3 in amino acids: CASSLVVSGQETQYF. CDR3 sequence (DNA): TGCGCCAGCAGCTTGGTTGTTAGCGGGCAAGAGACCCAGTACTTC.

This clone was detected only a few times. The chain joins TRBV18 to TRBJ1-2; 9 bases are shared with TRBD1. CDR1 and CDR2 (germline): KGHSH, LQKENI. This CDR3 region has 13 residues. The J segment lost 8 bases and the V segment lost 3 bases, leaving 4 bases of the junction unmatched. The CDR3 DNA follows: TGTGCCAGCTCACCGGACAGGGGTAGCGGCTACACCTTC. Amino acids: CASSPDRGSGYTF.

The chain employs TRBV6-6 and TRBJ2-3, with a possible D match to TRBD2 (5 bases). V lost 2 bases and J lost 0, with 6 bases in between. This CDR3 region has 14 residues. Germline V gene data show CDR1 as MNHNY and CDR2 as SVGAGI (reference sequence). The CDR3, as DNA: TGTGCCAGCAGTTACACGGGGAGCACAGATACGCAGTATTTT. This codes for CASSYTGSTDTQYF.

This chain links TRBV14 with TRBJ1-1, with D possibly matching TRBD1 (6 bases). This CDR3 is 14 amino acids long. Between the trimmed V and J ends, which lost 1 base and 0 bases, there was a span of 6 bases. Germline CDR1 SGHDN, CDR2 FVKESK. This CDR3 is CASSQGQVNTEAFF. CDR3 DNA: TGTGCCAGCAGCCAAGGACAGGTGAACACTGAAGCTTTCTTT.

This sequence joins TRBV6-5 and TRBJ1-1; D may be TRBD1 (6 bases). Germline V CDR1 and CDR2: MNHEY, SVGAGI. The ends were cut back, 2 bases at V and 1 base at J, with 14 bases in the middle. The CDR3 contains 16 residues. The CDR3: CASSYTATGTNTEAFF. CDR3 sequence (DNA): TGTGCCAGCAGTTACACCGCGACAGGAACGAACACTGAAGCTTTCTTT.

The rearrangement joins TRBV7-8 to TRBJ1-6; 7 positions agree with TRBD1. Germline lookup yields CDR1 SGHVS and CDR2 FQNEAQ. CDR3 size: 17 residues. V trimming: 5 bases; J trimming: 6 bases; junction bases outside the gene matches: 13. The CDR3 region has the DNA TGTGCCAGCAGCCCTATTACCCCACAGGGGAGTAATTCACCCCTCCACTTT. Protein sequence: CASSPITPQGSNSPLHF.

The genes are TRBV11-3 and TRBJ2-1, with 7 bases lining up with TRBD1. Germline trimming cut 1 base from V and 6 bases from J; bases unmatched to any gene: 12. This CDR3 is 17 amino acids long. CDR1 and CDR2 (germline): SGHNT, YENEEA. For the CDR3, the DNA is TGTGCCAGCAGCTTAGGGTTGCCGGGGACAGCTAGCAATGAGCAGTTCTTC. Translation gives CASSLGLPGTASNEQFF.

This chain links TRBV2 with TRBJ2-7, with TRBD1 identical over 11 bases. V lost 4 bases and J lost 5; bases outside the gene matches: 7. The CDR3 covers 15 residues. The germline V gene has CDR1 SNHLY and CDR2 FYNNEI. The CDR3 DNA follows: TGTGCCAGCAGTGTAACAAGGACAGGGGGCAACGAGCAGTACTTC. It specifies CASSVTRTGGNEQYF.

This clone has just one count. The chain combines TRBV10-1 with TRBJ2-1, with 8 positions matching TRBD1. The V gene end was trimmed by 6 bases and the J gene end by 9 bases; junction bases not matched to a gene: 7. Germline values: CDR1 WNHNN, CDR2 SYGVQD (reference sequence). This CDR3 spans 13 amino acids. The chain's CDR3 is CASSGQGVGEQFF. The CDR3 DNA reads TGCGCCAGCAGCGGACAGGGCGTGGGTGAGCAGTTCTTC.